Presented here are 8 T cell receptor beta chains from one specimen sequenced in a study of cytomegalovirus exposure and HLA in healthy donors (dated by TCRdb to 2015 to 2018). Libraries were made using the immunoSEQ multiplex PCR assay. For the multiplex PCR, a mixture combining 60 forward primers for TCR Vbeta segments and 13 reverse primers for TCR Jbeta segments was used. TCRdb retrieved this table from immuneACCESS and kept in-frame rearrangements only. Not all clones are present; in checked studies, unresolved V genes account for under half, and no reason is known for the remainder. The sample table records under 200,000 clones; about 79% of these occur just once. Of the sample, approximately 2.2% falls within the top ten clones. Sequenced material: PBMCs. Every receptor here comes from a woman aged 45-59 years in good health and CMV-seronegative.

The CDR3 reads CASSPQGWGTDTQYF. In DNA, the CDR3 is TGCGCCAGCAGTCCCCAGGGATGGGGCACAGATACGCAGTATTTT. The chain uses TRBV10-2 and TRBJ2-3; tentatively, D is TRBD1 (5 bases). Trimming removed 5 bases at V and 1 base at J, with 13 bases between. CDR1 is WSHSY and CDR2 is SAAADI in the germline V gene. The CDR3 loop spans 15 amino acids.

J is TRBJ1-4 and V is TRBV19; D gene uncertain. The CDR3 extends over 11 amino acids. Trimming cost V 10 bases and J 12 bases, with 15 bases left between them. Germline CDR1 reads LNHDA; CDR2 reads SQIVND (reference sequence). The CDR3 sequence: CATSRGVELFF. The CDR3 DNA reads TGTGCCACTTCCCGCGGGGTGGAACTGTTTTTT.

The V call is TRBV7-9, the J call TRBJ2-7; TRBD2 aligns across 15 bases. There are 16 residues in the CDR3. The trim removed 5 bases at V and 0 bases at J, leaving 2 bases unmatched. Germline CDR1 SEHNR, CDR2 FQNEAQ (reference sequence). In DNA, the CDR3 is TGTGCCAGCAGCAAGGGACTAGCGGGGGGCTCCTACGAGCAGTACTTC. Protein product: CASSKGLAGGSYEQYF.

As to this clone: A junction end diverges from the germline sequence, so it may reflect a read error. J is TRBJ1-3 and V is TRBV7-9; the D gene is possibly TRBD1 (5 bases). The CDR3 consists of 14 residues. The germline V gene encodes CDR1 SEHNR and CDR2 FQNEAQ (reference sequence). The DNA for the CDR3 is TGTTCCAGCAGCTGGTCGGGGGGTGGAAACACCATATATTTT. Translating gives CSSSWSGGGNTIYF.

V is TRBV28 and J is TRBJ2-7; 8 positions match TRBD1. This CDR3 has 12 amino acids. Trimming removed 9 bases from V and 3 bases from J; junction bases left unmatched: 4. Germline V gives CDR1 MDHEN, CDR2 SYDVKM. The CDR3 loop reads CASGTGFYEQYF. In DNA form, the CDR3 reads TGTGCCAGTGGGACAGGTTTCTACGAGCAGTACTTC.

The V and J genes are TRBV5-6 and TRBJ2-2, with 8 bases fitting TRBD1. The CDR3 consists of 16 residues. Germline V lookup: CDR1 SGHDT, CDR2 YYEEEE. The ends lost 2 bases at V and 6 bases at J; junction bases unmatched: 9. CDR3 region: CASSFAGGGYSGELFF. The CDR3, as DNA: TGTGCCAGCAGCTTTGCAGGGGGCGGGTATTCCGGGGAGCTGTTTTTT.

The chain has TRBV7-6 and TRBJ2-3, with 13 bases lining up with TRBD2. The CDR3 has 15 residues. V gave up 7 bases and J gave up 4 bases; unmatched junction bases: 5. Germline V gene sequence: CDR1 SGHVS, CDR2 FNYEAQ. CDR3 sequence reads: CASTVGLAGADTQYF. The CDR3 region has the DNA TGTGCCAGCACCGTCGGACTAGCGGGAGCAGATACGCAGTATTTT.

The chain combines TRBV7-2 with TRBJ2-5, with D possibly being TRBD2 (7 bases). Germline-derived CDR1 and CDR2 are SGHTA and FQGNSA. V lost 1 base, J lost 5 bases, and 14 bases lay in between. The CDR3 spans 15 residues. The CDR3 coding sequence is TGTGCCAGCAGCTTAGAGGGGGGGCCCCGGGAGACCCAGTACTTC. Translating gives CASSLEGGPRETQYF.